The 8 T cell receptor beta chains in this list originate from one sample, sequenced in a study of T cell repertoires in cytomegalovirus infection. TCRdb reprocessed the reads with MiXCR, giving one entry per CDR3 protein. The sample contains fewer than 200,000 distinct CDR3 sequences, over 13% of which appear only once. The material sequenced was PBMCs. The receptors originated from a human donor in good health (CMV status not recorded). Some clones in this sample may be carry-over from other donors' samples.

This clonotype was detected a few times. J is TRBJ2-1 and V is TRBV20-1; 13 bases align to TRBD2. CDR1 and CDR2 (germline): DFQATT, SNEGSKA (reference sequence). This CDR3 region has 14 residues. V dropped 5 bases and J dropped 6; count of bases not matched to a gene: 4. The DNA for the CDR3 is TGCAGTGCTCAGACTAGCGGGAGGATCAATGAGCAGTTCTTC. Translating it yields CSAQTSGRINEQFF.

This chain uses TRBV29-1 with TRBJ2-5; 10 bases map to TRBD1. The germline CDR1 and CDR2 sequences are SQVTM and ANQGSEA. J lost 5 bases, V lost 6 bases, and 6 bases had no gene match. This CDR3 is built from 13 residues. The CDR3: CSVRQGARETQYF. CDR3 DNA sequence: TGCAGCGTGAGACAGGGGGCAAGGGAGACCCAGTACTTC.

As concerns this clonotype: One base away lies a much larger clone, so this may be a sequencing read error. This chain links TRBV7-4 with TRBJ1-5; 8 nucleotides align to TRBD1. The CDR3 runs to 15 residues. CDR1 and CDR2 from the germline V gene are SGHVT and SQSDAQ. The CDR3 sequence is CANSSTGGSVQPQHF. Here the CDR3 DNA reads TGTGCCAACAGCTCAACAGGGGGAAGTGTGCAGCCCCAGCATTTT.

This clonotype was found many times. CDR3 DNA: TGTGCCAGCAGCTCTCTCGGGGGGGGGCCCCAGCATTTT. Translating it yields CASSSLGGGPQHF. The J gene is TRBJ1-5, the V gene TRBV7-2, with D tentatively TRBD1 (5 bases). Germline V gene sequence: CDR1 SGHTA, CDR2 FQGNSA. The CDR3 has 13 residues. Deletions cut 4 bases from V and 9 bases from J, with 13 bases between.

This clonotype has a count of ten or more. J is TRBJ2-3 and V is TRBV6-2 or TRBV6-3; D is undetermined. CDR3 length: 12 residues. Trimming shortened V by 2 bases and J by 3 bases, and 3 bases separated the two germline ends. Germline CDR1 MNHEY, CDR2 SVGEGT. This chain's CDR3 is CASSYRTDTQYF. CDR3 sequence (DNA): TGTGCCAGCAGTTACCGGACAGATACGCAGTATTTT.

The table lists this clonotype with many counts. The chain recombines TRBV11-2 with TRBJ2-7, with D perhaps matching TRBD1 (6 bases). The CDR3 runs 16 residues. V lost 5 bases to trimming and J lost 4 bases, with 21 bases between them. CDR1 and CDR2 (germline): SGHAT, FQNNGV. CDR3 DNA: TGTGCCAGCAGCCAACTACAGGGTAAAGTTGGTTACGAGCAGTACTTC. It specifies CASSQLQGKVGYEQYF.

This clonotype showed up just a few times. The V and J genes are TRBV5-1 and TRBJ2-7, with 9 bases that match TRBD2. Per the germline V gene, CDR1 is SGHRS and CDR2 is YFSETQ. V dropped 2 bases and J dropped 2; count of bases not matched to a gene: 5. The CDR3 contains 15 residues. CDR3 protein: CASSLRAGGAYEQYF. The CDR3 coding sequence is TGCGCCAGCAGCTTAAGGGCGGGGGGGGCCTACGAGCAGTACTTC.

The V gene is TRBV20-1, the J gene TRBJ2-3; D not resolved. CDR1 and CDR2 (germline): DFQATT, SNEGSKA (reference sequence). Between the trimmed V and J ends, which lost 5 bases and 6 bases, there was a span of 15 bases. The CDR3 contains 13 residues. The CDR3 bases are TGCAGTGCTCCTCTCCTTTGGACGGATACGCAGTATTTT. This encodes CSAPLLWTDTQYF.